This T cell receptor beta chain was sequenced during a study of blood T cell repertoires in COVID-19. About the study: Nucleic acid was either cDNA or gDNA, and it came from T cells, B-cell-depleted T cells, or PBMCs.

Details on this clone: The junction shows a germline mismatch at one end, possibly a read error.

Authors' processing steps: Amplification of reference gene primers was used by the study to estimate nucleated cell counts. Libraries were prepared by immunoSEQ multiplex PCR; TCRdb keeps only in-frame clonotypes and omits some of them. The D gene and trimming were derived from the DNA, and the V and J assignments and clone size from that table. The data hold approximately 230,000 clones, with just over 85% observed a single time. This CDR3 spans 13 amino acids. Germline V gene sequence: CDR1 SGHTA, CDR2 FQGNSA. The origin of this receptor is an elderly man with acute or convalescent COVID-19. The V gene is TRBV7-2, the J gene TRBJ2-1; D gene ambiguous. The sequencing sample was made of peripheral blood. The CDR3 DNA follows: TGTGCCAGCAGCACCGACTCCCACAATGAGCAGTTCTTC. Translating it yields CASSTDSHNEQFF.